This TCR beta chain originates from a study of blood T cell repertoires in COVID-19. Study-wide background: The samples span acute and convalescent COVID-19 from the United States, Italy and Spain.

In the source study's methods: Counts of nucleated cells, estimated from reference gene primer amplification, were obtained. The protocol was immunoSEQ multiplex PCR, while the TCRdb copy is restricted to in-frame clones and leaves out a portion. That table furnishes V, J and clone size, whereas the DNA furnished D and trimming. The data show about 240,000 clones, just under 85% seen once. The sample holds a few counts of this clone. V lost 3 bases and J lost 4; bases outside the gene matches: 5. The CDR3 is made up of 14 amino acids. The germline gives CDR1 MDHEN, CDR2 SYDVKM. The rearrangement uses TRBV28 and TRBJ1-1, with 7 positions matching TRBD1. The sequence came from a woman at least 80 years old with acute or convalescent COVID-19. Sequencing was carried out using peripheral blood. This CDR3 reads CASSFRGKGTEAFF. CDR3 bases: TGTGCCAGCAGTTTCAGGGGGAAGGGCACTGAAGCTTTCTTT.